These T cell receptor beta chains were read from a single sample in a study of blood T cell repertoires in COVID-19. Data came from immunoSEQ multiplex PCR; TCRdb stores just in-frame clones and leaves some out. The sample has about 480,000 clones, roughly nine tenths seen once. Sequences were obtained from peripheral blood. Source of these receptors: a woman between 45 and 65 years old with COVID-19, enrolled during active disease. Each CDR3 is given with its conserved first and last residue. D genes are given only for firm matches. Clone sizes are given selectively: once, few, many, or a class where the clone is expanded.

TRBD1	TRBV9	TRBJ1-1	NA	CASSAGGNTEAFF	TGTGCCAGCAGCGCAGGGGGTAACACTGAAGCTTTCTTT
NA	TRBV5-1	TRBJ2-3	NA	CASSSTQGSDTQYF	TGCGCCAGCAGCTCTACGCAGGGTTCAGATACGCAGTATTTT
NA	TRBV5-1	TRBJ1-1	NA	CASSLGLPGDVTEAFF	TGCGCCAGCAGCTTGGGCCTACCGGGAGACGTCACTGAAGCTTTCTTT
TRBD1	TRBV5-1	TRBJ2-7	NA	CASSLASGTGDEQYF	TGCGCCAGCAGCTTAGCCTCCGGGACAGGCGACGAGCAGTACTTC
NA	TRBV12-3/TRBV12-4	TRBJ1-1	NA	CASTTRRLGAFF	TGTGCCAGCACCACTAGACGGTTAGGAGCTTTCTTT
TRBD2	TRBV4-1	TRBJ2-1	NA	CASSPEGLAYNEQFF	TGCGCCAGCAGCCCTGAGGGACTAGCGTACAATGAGCAGTTCTTC
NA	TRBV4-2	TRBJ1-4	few	CASSQRTEVGEKLFF	TGTGCCAGCAGCCAGCGGACAGAGGTTGGCGAAAAACTGTTTTTT
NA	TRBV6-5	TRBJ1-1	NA	CASSQDNMNTEAFF	TGTGCCAGCTCCCAAGACAACATGAACACTGAAGCTTTCTTT
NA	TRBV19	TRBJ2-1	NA	CASSVHRGPYNEQFF	TGTGCCAGTAGCGTACACCGCGGGCCGTACAATGAGCAGTTCTTC
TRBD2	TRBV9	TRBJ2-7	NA	CASSAGLAGYEQYF	TGTGCCAGCAGCGCCGGACTAGCGGGGTACGAGCAGTACTTC
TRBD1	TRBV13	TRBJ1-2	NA	CASSFGQGNGYTF	TGTGCCAGCAGCTTCGGACAGGGGAACGGCTACACCTTC
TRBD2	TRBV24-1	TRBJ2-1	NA	CATSDGPPGAGGRNEQFF	TGTGCCACCAGTGATGGCCCACCGGGAGCGGGGGGGCGTAATGAGCAGTTCTTC
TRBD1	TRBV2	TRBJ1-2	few	CASSPQGDSYGYTF	TGTGCCAGCAGTCCCCAGGGGGACAGCTATGGCTACACCTTC
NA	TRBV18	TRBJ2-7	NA	CASSPDRVRHEQYF	TGTGCCAGCTCGCCTGACAGAGTCAGGCACGAGCAGTACTTC
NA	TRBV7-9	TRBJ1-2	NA	CASSFVQGRGSYGYTF	TGTGCCAGCAGCTTCGTGCAGGGGCGAGGCAGCTATGGCTACACCTTC
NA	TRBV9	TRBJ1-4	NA	CASSVGAERTNEKLFF	TGTGCCAGCAGCGTAGGGGCCGAGAGAACTAATGAAAAACTGTTTTTT
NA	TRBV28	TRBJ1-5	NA	CASSLGGPQHF	TGTGCCAGCAGCCTAGGGGGGCCCCAGCATTTT
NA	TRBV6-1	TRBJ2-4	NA	CASSEALPRSPFNIQYF	TGTGCCAGCAGTGAAGCGCTTCCACGGTCCCCTTTCAACATTCAGTACTTC
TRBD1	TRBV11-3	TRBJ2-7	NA	CASSQGAGEQYF	TGTGCCAGCAGCCAGGGGGCGGGCGAGCAGTACTTC
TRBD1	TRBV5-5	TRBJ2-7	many	CASRWDRVGYEQYF	TGTGCCAGCAGATGGGACAGGGTGGGGTACGAGCAGTACTTC
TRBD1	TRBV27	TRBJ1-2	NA	CASRPGTGFIGYTF	TGTGCCAGCCGTCCCGGGACAGGGTTTATTGGCTACACCTTC
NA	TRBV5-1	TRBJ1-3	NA	CASSRAGERNTIYF	TGCGCCAGCAGCCGGGCCGGGGAACGAAACACCATATATTTT
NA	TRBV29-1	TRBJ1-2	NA	CSVVAGAYGYTF	TGCAGCGTTGTTGCGGGGGCTTATGGCTACACCTTC
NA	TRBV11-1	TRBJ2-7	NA	CASSSVGHLSTYEQYF	TGTGCCAGCAGCTCTGTCGGACACCTATCGACCTACGAGCAGTACTTC
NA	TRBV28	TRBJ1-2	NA	CASSSDSTRGYTF	TGTGCCAGCAGCTCGGACAGTACGAGGGGCTACACCTTC